A selection of T cell receptor beta chains follows, all from one sample in a study of blood T cell repertoires in COVID-19. Method: immunoSEQ multiplex PCR; TCRdb's copy keeps in-frame clones and lacks some. The sample lists 350,000 to 450,000 clones; around 87% were seen once. Sequencing was done on a sample of PBMCs or T cells enriched from blood (not recorded which). The receptor source for this set is a middle-aged man in a cohort exposed to, infected with or recovered from COVID-19 (not recorded which). The CDR3 runs from the conserved cysteine through the conserved F or W. The order of the fields is V gene, D gene, J gene, CDR3 protein. The D gene is left open where the match is weak.

>TRBV6-5|-|TRBJ1-2
CASSYSFQNGYTF
>TRBV9|TRBD2|TRBJ2-5
CASSVGKGTSPQETQYF
>TRBV5-5|TRBD1|TRBJ2-7
CASSLARQGRLYEQYF
>TRBV28|TRBD1|TRBJ1-2
CASRKQGALLGYTF
>TRBV11-2|-|TRBJ1-2
CASSLDGDTTIGYTF
>TRBV7-9|TRBD2|TRBJ2-1
CASSLDGTSSDNEQFF
>TRBV5-1|-|TRBJ1-1
CASSVRGEAFF
>TRBV7-9|-|TRBJ2-1
CASSLDNEQFF
>TRBV19|-|TRBJ2-7
CASSIDRLEQYF
>TRBV5-1|-|TRBJ2-7
CASSLGAGRSYEQYF
>TRBV28|TRBD2|TRBJ2-7
CASRQTSGRSYEQYF
>TRBV19|TRBD2|TRBJ2-1
CASSGAPRGRIANEQFF
>TRBV5-4|TRBD1|TRBJ2-7
CASSSRDRGLYEQYF
>TRBV6-2/TRBV6-3|TRBD2|TRBJ2-7
CASSYRLAGVNEQYF
>TRBV18|-|TRBJ2-2
CASSRTKTGVHGELFF
>TRBV5-4|TRBD1|TRBJ1-6
CASTLTGSRNSPLHF
>TRBV19|TRBD1|TRBJ1-3
CASSVGQGSGNTIYF
>TRBV30|-|TRBJ2-7
CAWSPLGQTYEQYF
>TRBV19|TRBD2|TRBJ2-1
CASSMGGGRTNEQFF
>TRBV4-1|TRBD1|TRBJ2-7
CASSQVGTEFYEQYF
>TRBV19|TRBD2|TRBJ2-4
CASSKGLAGETKNIQYF
>TRBV5-1|TRBD1|TRBJ2-7
CASSEGTGYDEQYF
>TRBV5-1|-|TRBJ2-6
CASSEQVMLRANVLTF
>TRBV27|-|TRBJ1-4
CASSGSNEKLFF
>TRBV12-3/TRBV12-4|TRBD2|TRBJ2-7
CASRKLAGEEYF
>TRBV30|TRBD2|TRBJ2-7
CAWSQGLGSYEQYF
>TRBV18|TRBD1|TRBJ2-7
CASSLPTGGAYEQYF
>TRBV7-2|-|TRBJ2-1
CASSVRGTPRVSYNEQFF
>TRBV27|TRBD2|TRBJ2-1
CASSSPGGSSYNEQFF
>TRBV18|-|TRBJ2-1
CASSPSLGGASRFF
>TRBV5-1|TRBD2|TRBJ2-3
CASSMYSGRKADTQYF
>TRBV5-1|TRBD2|TRBJ2-1
CASSLAERGVYNEQFF
>TRBV27|-|TRBJ2-2
CASSLGNRVGELFF
>TRBV2|-|TRBJ2-3
CASSEEGDASPSTDTQYF
>TRBV4-1|-|TRBJ1-4
CASSQIIREKLFF